One TCR beta chain is described in this entry. This record comes from a study of preoperative IRX-2 immunotherapy in early breast cancer. Sequencing was performed with immunoSEQ multiplex PCR; in TCRdb, only in-frame clones are kept and a portion is missing. This sample has 20,000 to 25,000 clones; roughly 90% occur once, and the top ten carry roughly 29%. The CDR3 covers 15 residues. Germline V gene data show CDR1 as SGHRS and CDR2 as YFSETQ. The V gene lost 0 bases and the J gene lost 0 bases, with 9 bases spanning the gap. Treatment specified: preoperative locoregional IRX-2 cytokine immunotherapy. Preoperative locoregional IRX-2 cytokine immunotherapy was tested in the phase Ib source study.

The sample was tumor tissue, taken after IRX-2 immunotherapy. This receptor was taken from a human donor with breast cancer. The gene calls are TRBV5-1 and TRBJ1-1; no clear D gene. Written as DNA, the CDR3 is TGCGCCAGCAGCTTGGAACCGACAATGAACACTGAAGCTTTCTTT. Translated, it gives CASSLEPTMNTEAFF.